This T cell receptor (beta chain) came from a study of T cells expressing NK-cell markers. The germline gives CDR1 MDHEN, CDR2 SYDVKM. This CDR3 spans 15 amino acids. TCRdb reprocessed the 5' RACE reads and keeps a single row for each CDR3 protein, giving no DNA. This table holds some 600,000 distinct CDR3 sequences. Study-level results: These clonotypes, the leaders elsewhere, also led the CD3+CD56-NKG2C+ fraction in a few donors. No clear determination of HCMV specificity was made for expanded NKG2C+ T cell clones. Of CD8+ T cells, about 1.0-8% belonged to dominant NKG2C+ clonotypes in five to seven donors.

About this clonotype itself: Its cognate antigen is unknown.

The V call is TRBV28, the J call TRBJ1-2; TCRdb's D call of TRBD1 is untestable without DNA. The sequenced sample was blood T cells: a sorted CD56 or NKG2C T cell subset, CD4+ or CD8+ T cells, or bulk PBMC T cells (not recorded which). The receptor was derived from a man between 18 and 29 years old in good health. The CDR3 loop reads CASSPTGDSDYGYTF.